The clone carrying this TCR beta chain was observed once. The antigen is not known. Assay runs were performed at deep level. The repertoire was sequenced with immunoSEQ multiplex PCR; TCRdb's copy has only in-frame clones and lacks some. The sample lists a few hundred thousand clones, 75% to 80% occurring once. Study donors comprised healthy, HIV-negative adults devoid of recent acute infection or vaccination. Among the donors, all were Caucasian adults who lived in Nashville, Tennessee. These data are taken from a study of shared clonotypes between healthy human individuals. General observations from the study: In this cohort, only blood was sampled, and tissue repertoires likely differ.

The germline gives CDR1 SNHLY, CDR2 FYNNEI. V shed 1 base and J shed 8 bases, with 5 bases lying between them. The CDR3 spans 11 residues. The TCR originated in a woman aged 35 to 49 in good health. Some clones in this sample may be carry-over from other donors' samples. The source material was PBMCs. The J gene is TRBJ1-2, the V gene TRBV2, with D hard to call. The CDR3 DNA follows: TGTGCCAGCAGTGAAGACTCCGGCTACACCTTC. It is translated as CASSEDSGYTF.